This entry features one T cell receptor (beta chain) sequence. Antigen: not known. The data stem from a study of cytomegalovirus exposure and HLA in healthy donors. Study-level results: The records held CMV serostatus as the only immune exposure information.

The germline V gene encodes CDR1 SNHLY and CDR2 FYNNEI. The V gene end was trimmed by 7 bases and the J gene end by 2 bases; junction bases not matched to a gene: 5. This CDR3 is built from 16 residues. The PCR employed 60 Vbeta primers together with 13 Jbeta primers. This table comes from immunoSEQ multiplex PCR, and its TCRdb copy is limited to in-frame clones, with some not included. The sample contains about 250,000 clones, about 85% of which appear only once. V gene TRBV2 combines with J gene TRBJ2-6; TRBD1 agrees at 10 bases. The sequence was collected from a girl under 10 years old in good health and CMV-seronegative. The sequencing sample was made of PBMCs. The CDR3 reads CASNKDRGAGANVLTF. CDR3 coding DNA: TGTGCCAGCAACAAGGACAGGGGGGCTGGGGCCAACGTCCTGACTTTC.